Shown below are 9 T cell receptor beta chains from a single sample sequenced in a study of identical twins. TCRdb ran MiXCR on the 5' RACE reads and lists one entry per CDR3 protein. This repertoire shows approximately 230,000 distinct CDR3 sequences, approximately 5.9% found once; its top ten account for 13% to 15%. The same sample was also used in a study of T cells expressing NK-cell markers.

The sample comprised CD8+ T cells sorted from blood. Receptors originate from a woman aged 18-29 years in good health.

This clonotype was observed many times. This chain links TRBV20-1 with TRBJ2-7, with TRBD2 identical over 9 bases. Germline V gene data show CDR1 as DFQATT and CDR2 as SNEGSKA (reference sequence). The J segment lost 2 bases and the V segment lost 5 bases, leaving 7 bases of the junction unmatched. The CDR3 has 14 residues. CDR3 nucleotide sequence: TGCAGTGCTCATAGCGGGAGTTCCACCTACGAGCAGTACTTC. This codes for CSAHSGSSTYEQYF.

This clonotype has a count of ten or more. The chain links TRBV12-3 or TRBV12-4 to TRBJ2-1; 16 bases agree with TRBD2. V shed 5 bases, J shed 15 bases, and the junction held 13 bases outside the gene matches. The CDR3 spans 16 residues. CDR3 amino acids: CASSPSGLAGGTAGFF. CDR3 nucleotide sequence: TGTGCCAGCAGTCCGTCGGGACTAGCGGGAGGGACGGCTGGGTTCTTC.

This clonotype was detected only a few times. The rearrangement uses TRBV9 and TRBJ2-7; D is possibly TRBD1 (5 bases). V lost 0 bases and J 7 bases, leaving 11 bases between the germline ends. CDR3 length: 13 amino acids. Per germline, CDR1 SGDLS and CDR2 YYNGEE. For the CDR3, the DNA is TGTGCCAGCAGCGTAGAGCAGGGCCAAGAGCAGTACTTC. Translating it yields CASSVEQGQEQYF. Filled out from reference TRBV9 and TRBJ2-7, the complete variable domain reads DSGVTQTPKHLITATGQRVTLRCSPRSGDLSVYWYQQSLDQGLQFLIQYYNGEERAKGNILERFSAQQFPDLHSELNLSSLELGDSALYFCASSVEQGQEQYFGPGTRLTVT.

This clonotype showed up just a few times. This rearrangement joins TRBV6-5 to TRBJ2-7; 7 bases map to TRBD1. The CDR3 spans 15 residues. The germline V gene has CDR1 MNHEY and CDR2 SVGAGI. The trim removed 0 bases at V and 2 bases at J, leaving 4 bases unmatched. In nucleotides, the CDR3 is TGTGCCAGCAGTTACTCCGAGCAGGGGGCCTACGAGCAGTACTTC. The encoded protein is CASSYSEQGAYEQYF.

In this sample, this clonotype turned up a few times. Compared with germline, one end of the junction differs, possibly owing to a read error. V and J are TRBV7-2 and TRBJ2-7; tentatively, D is TRBD2 (5 bases). The CDR3 length is 13 residues. Per the germline V gene, CDR1 is SGHTA and CDR2 is FQGNSA. CDR3 residues: CASSLELVDEQCF. The DNA of the CDR3 is TGTGCCAGCAGCTTAGAACTAGTCGACGAGCAGTGCTTC.

This clonotype was observed many times. This chain links TRBV7-6 with TRBJ2-7; 7 bases are a match to TRBD2. In germline, CDR1 is SGHVS, CDR2 FNYEAQ. The trim removed 4 bases at V and 2 bases at J, leaving 5 bases unmatched. The length of the CDR3 is 14 residues. CDR3 amino acids: CASSSSGATYEQYF. Here the CDR3 DNA reads TGTGCCAGCAGCTCGAGCGGGGCCACCTACGAGCAGTACTTC.

J is TRBJ1-1 and V is TRBV7-2, with D perhaps TRBD1 (6 bases). Germline V gene lookup returns CDR1 SGHTA and CDR2 FQGNSA. This CDR3 region has 11 residues. V was pared by 6 bases and J by 6 bases, with 8 bases between. Written as DNA, the CDR3 is TGTGCCAGCAGGGGGGGCCCTGAAGCTTTCTTT. Translating it yields CASRGGPEAFF. The variable domain in full, completed from reference TRBV7-2 and TRBJ1-1, reads GAGVSQSPSNKVTEKGKDVELRCDPISGHTALYWYRQSLGQGLEFLIYFQGNSAPDKSGLPSDRFSAERTGGSVSTLTIQRTQQEDSAVYLCASRGGPEAFFGQGTRLTVV.

The chain combines TRBV29-1 with TRBJ1-2, with a weak D call TRBD1 (5 bases). The germline V gene has CDR1 SQVTM and CDR2 ANQGSEA. V was shortened by 3 bases and J by 2 bases, with 13 bases between the two germline ends. This CDR3 is built from 14 residues. The CDR3 spells CSVEGLGPNYGYTF. The DNA of the CDR3 is TGCAGCGTTGAGGGGCTGGGGCCGAACTATGGCTACACCTTC.

This clonotype was counted at least ten times. This chain connects TRBV3-1 to TRBJ2-3; weak D call: TRBD1 (6 bases). With 4 bases removed from V and 2 bases from J, the gap between germline ends came to 13 bases. This CDR3 has 15 residues. Germline V gene sequence: CDR1 LGHDT, CDR2 YNNKEL (reference sequence). CDR3 in DNA: TGTGCCAGCAGCCCCGAAGGGGGAAACACAGATACGCAGTATTTT. This translates into CASSPEGGNTDTQYF.